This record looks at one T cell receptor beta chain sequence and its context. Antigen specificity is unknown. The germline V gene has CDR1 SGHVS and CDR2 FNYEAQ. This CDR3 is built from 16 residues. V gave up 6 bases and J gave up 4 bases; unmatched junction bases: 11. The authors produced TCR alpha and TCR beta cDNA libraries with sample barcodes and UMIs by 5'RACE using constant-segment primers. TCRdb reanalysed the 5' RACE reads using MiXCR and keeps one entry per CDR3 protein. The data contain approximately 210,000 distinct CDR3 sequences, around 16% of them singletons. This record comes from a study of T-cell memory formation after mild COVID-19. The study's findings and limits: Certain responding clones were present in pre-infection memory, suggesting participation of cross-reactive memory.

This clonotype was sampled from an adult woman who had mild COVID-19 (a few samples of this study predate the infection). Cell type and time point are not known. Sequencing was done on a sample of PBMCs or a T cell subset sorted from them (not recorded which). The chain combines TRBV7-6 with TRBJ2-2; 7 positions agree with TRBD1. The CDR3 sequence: CASSSRGLRGTGELFF. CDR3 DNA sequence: TGTGCCAGCAGTTCAAGGGGGCTTAGGGGCACCGGGGAGCTGTTTTTT.